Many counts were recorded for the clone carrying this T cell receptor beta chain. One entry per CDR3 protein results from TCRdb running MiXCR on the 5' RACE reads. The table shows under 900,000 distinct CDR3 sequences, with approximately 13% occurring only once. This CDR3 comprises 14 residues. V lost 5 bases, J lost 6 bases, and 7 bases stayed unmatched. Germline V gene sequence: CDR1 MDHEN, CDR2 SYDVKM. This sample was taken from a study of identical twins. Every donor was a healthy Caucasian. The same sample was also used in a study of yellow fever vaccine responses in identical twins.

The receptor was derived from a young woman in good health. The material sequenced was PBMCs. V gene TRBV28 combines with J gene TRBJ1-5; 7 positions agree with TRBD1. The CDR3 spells CASSPGQASQPQHF. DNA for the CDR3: TGTGCCAGCAGTCCCGGACAGGCGAGTCAGCCCCAGCATTTT.